This TCR beta chain emerged from a study of beta chain features in type 1 diabetes. Whole-study results and caveats: Type 1 diabetes patients showed a moderate but significant shortening of TCRB CDR3s in all four CD4+ subsets. Individuals with type 1 diabetes displayed fewer insertions and more deletions at VDJ junctions.

A remark on this clone: The antigen is unknown.

The authors reverse transcribed all of the isolated RNA, so sequencing captured expressed TCRB transcripts. Clones were sequenced by immunoSEQ multiplex PCR, and TCRdb holds only the in-frame ones, with some missing. Of 400,000 to 500,000 clones in the sample, approximately 15% were seen once. Donors underwent one heparinised blood draw, roughly 110 mL on average. Sorting with CD45RO/CCR7/CD25/CD127/CD95/CD27 yielded naive, central memory, regulatory and stem-like memory CD4+ cells. This TCR was recovered from a man aged 30-40 years in good health. Sequenced sample: naive CD4+ T cells from blood.

CDR3 nucleotides: TGTGCCAGCAGCTTTAGCGGGAGCAAGACAGATACGCAGTATTTT. Translated, it gives CASSFSGSKTDTQYF. The rearrangement uses TRBV7-2 and TRBJ2-3; 9 nucleotides agree with TRBD2. V was pared by 3 bases and J by 3 bases, with 4 bases of the junction left unmatched. The CDR3 has 15 residues. Germline V gives CDR1 SGHTA, CDR2 FQGNSA.